Listed below are T cell receptor beta chains from one sample, sequenced in a study of T cells after yellow fever vaccination. TCRdb itself ran the 5' RACE reads through MiXCR, one entry per CDR3 protein. The sample consists of some 350,000 distinct CDR3 sequences, around a tenth of them appearing once. The material was PBMCs, obtained on the day of the first yellow fever vaccination. The receptor source for this set is a man younger than 30 who received the YFV17D yellow fever vaccine. CDR3s include the opening cysteine and the closing phenylalanine or tryptophan. The order of the fields is clone size, J gene, D gene, V gene, CDR3 DNA, CDR3 protein. A D gene is named only where the DNA matches it firmly. The size entry is marked missing in some rows and otherwise reads once, few, many or a size class.

size: few
J: TRBJ2-1
D: NA
V: TRBV5-1
DNA: TGCGCCAGCAGCTTGGGAGCGGGTACTACAGGGGAGCAGTTCTTC
CDR3: CASSLGAGTTGEQFF

size: NA
J: TRBJ2-3
D: TRBD2
V: TRBV7-6
DNA: TGTGCCAGCAGCCAGAGCGGGGTCGTGGATACGCAGTATTTT
CDR3: CASSQSGVVDTQYF

size: NA
J: TRBJ2-2
D: TRBD1
V: TRBV28
DNA: TGTGCCAGCAGGTCCTGGACAGGGGCGGGGGAGCTGTTTTTT
CDR3: CASRSWTGAGELFF

size: NA
J: TRBJ2-5
D: NA
V: TRBV7-3
DNA: TGTGCCAGCAGCCCCGACGGAAATCAAGAGACCCAGTACTTC
CDR3: CASSPDGNQETQYF

size: NA
J: TRBJ2-5
D: TRBD2
V: TRBV6-1
DNA: TGTGCCAGCAGCGTGGTGGGGACTAGCGTAAAAGAGACCCAGTACTTC
CDR3: CASSVVGTSVKETQYF

size: few
J: TRBJ2-4
D: NA
V: TRBV5-1
DNA: TGCGCCAGCAGCTTCCCAGACCAAAACATTCAGTACTTC
CDR3: CASSFPDQNIQYF

size: NA
J: TRBJ2-7
D: NA
V: TRBV9
DNA: TGTGCCAGCAGCCCCACCCCAGCGGTGGGCTACGAGCAGTACTTC
CDR3: CASSPTPAVGYEQYF

size: few
J: TRBJ2-1
D: TRBD1
V: TRBV10-3
DNA: TGTGCCATCAGTGAGTTCACGGGACAGCTCTTCAATGAGCAGTTCTTC
CDR3: CAISEFTGQLFNEQFF

size: NA
J: TRBJ2-2
D: NA
V: TRBV6-1
DNA: TGTGCCAGCAGGCGAGCGGAGGCCGGGGAGCTGTTTTTT
CDR3: CASRRAEAGELFF

size: few
J: TRBJ2-1
D: NA
V: TRBV7-2
DNA: TGTGCCAGCATAAGGCGGCAGTACAATGAGCAGTTCTTC
CDR3: CASIRRQYNEQFF

size: few
J: TRBJ1-1
D: NA
V: TRBV11-2
DNA: TGTGCCAGCAGCTCCAACGGGATGTTGAACACTGAAGCTTTCTTT
CDR3: CASSSNGMLNTEAFF

size: NA
J: TRBJ1-4
D: TRBD1
V: TRBV5-6
DNA: TGTGCCAGCAGCTTCACCGGGACAGGGATATCGGGGGAAAAACTGTTTTTT
CDR3: CASSFTGTGISGEKLFF

size: few
J: TRBJ1-2
D: NA
V: TRBV4-3
DNA: TGCGCCAGCAGCCAAGGGTCTTTTATACCCTATGGCTACACCTTC
CDR3: CASSQGSFIPYGYTF

size: few
J: TRBJ1-1
D: NA
V: TRBV11-2
DNA: TGTGCCAGCAGCTCCTATTCACTGACAGGCAGGAACACTGAAGCTTTCTTT
CDR3: CASSSYSLTGRNTEAFF

size: NA
J: TRBJ1-5
D: NA
V: TRBV7-2
DNA: TGTGCCAGCAGCCCCTGGGGGGGAAAAACCAATCAGCCCCAGCATTTT
CDR3: CASSPWGGKTNQPQHF

size: few
J: TRBJ2-7
D: TRBD1
V: TRBV4-3
DNA: TGCGCCAGCAGCCGCAGACAGGGGGCTGACGAGCAGTACTTC
CDR3: CASSRRQGADEQYF

size: NA
J: TRBJ2-3
D: NA
V: TRBV7-6
DNA: TGTGCCAGCAGCTTAGTGGGGGGGCCTACAGATACGCAGTATTTT
CDR3: CASSLVGGPTDTQYF

size: few
J: TRBJ2-1
D: NA
V: TRBV7-9
DNA: TGTGCCAGCAGCGTCGGGGAGTACAATGAGCAGTTCTTC
CDR3: CASSVGEYNEQFF

size: NA
J: TRBJ2-2
D: TRBD1
V: TRBV20-1
DNA: TGCAGTGCGACAGGGGGGGTAACGGACACCGGGGAGCTGTTTTTT
CDR3: CSATGGVTDTGELFF

size: few
J: TRBJ1-6
D: NA
V: TRBV13
DNA: TGTGCCAGCAGCACTCAGGGTTTGGGGAATTCACCCCTCCACTTT
CDR3: CASSTQGLGNSPLHF

size: NA
J: TRBJ2-3
D: NA
V: TRBV11-2
DNA: TGTGCCAGCACCCGGGTCCTCAGCACAGATACGCAGTATTTT
CDR3: CASTRVLSTDTQYF

size: few
J: TRBJ2-2
D: NA
V: TRBV5-1
DNA: TGCGCCAGCGTCGGCACATCGAACACCGGGGAGCTGTTTTTT
CDR3: CASVGTSNTGELFF

size: few
J: TRBJ1-5
D: NA
V: TRBV7-2
DNA: TGTGCCAGCAGCTTACGGACTCAGCGGGGAAAGGATTTTTGGGATAGCAATCAGCCCCAGCATTTT
CDR3: CASSLRTQRGKDFWDSNQPQHF

size: few
J: TRBJ1-3
D: NA
V: TRBV18
DNA: TGTGCCAGCTCAACGGCGGGTACCGGAAACACCATATATTTT
CDR3: CASSTAGTGNTIYF

size: few
J: TRBJ2-7
D: TRBD1
V: TRBV7-2
DNA: TGTGCCAGCAGCTCGACACCCGGGACAGGGATCTACGAGCAGTACTTC
CDR3: CASSSTPGTGIYEQYF

size: many
J: TRBJ1-1
D: NA
V: TRBV14
DNA: TGTGCCAGCACCAGAGGGAGCGGGACTGAAGCTTTCTTT
CDR3: CASTRGSGTEAFF

size: few
J: TRBJ1-2
D: TRBD1
V: TRBV12-3/TRBV12-4
DNA: TGTGCCAGCAGTTCTTACAGGGGGCGAGCGGATGGCTACACCTTC
CDR3: CASSSYRGRADGYTF

size: few
J: TRBJ1-2
D: NA
V: TRBV4-3
DNA: TGCGCCAGCAGCCAAGCCAGGCAGAACTATGGCTACACCTTC
CDR3: CASSQARQNYGYTF

size: few
J: TRBJ1-4
D: TRBD1
V: TRBV6-1
DNA: TGTGCCAGCAGTGACCCAAACAGGGGTGGGAACGAAAAACTGTTTTTT
CDR3: CASSDPNRGGNEKLFF

size: NA
J: TRBJ2-5
D: TRBD2
V: TRBV9
DNA: TGTGCCAGCAGCGTAGGGGGTAGCGGGGGAGAGACCCAGTACTTC
CDR3: CASSVGGSGGETQYF

size: few
J: TRBJ2-2
D: NA
V: TRBV5-4
DNA: TGTGCCAGCAGCGCCGTCGGGGCAAAGAACACCGGGGAGCTGTTTTTT
CDR3: CASSAVGAKNTGELFF

size: many
J: TRBJ2-7
D: NA
V: TRBV6-2/TRBV6-3
DNA: TGTGCCAGCAGACACGATTCCTACGAGCAGTACTTC
CDR3: CASRHDSYEQYF

size: few
J: TRBJ1-5
D: NA
V: TRBV7-2
DNA: TGTGCCAGCAGCTTAGACGGACCTGGTAGCAATCAGCCCCAGCATTTT
CDR3: CASSLDGPGSNQPQHF

size: NA
J: TRBJ2-1
D: TRBD1
V: TRBV24-1
DNA: TGTGCCACCAGTGACCCCGACCCCGGGGACAGGGCCTCCTACAATGAGCAGTTCTTC
CDR3: CATSDPDPGDRASYNEQFF

size: NA
J: TRBJ2-1
D: NA
V: TRBV2
DNA: TGTGCCAGCGGCATCAGGGCCGCTTCCTACAATGAGCAGTTCTTC
CDR3: CASGIRAASYNEQFF

size: NA
J: TRBJ2-2
D: NA
V: TRBV19
DNA: TGTGCCAGTAGTATTACAGGGAGTAACACCGGGGAGCTGTTTTTT
CDR3: CASSITGSNTGELFF

size: NA
J: TRBJ2-3
D: NA
V: TRBV6-2/TRBV6-3
DNA: TGTGCCAGCAGTCGAACTCCCGTCGGGACCCTCACAGATACGCAGTATTTT
CDR3: CASSRTPVGTLTDTQYF

size: NA
J: TRBJ2-7
D: TRBD1
V: TRBV7-6
DNA: TGTGCCAGCAGCTTAGTGAGTGGGACAGGGAACGAGCAGTACTTC
CDR3: CASSLVSGTGNEQYF